Shown below are 3 T cell receptor beta chains from a single sample sequenced in a study of CD8 T cells in ankylosing spondylitis. MiXCR, applied by TCRdb to the 5' RACE reads, yields one record per CDR3 protein. The data show roughly 280,000 distinct CDR3 sequences, approximately 20% seen once. Sequenced input: blood, either unsorted or a sorted T cell fraction (not recorded which). The receptors derive from a male donor with ankylosing spondylitis or in good health (not recorded which).

In this sample, this clonotype turned up many times. This rearrangement joins TRBV20-1 to TRBJ1-6, with TRBD1 matching over 10 bases. V lost 0 bases, J lost 13 bases, and 12 bases stayed unmatched. The germline gives CDR1 DFQATT, CDR2 SNEGSKA (reference sequence). The CDR3 runs 16 residues. CDR3 nucleotide sequence: TGCAGTGCTAGAGATCGGAGGGGGACAGGGGTTTCCCCCCTCCACTTT. Translation: CSARDRRGTGVSPLHF.

The chain's CDR3 is CASTPVGANTGELFF. DNA of the CDR3: TGTGCCAGCACCCCGGTGGGAGCGAACACCGGGGAGCTGTTTTTT. This chain connects TRBV7-9 to TRBJ2-2, with D maybe TRBD2 (5 bases). The V and J ends lost 7 bases and 0 bases respectively, with 12 bases between them. Germline values: CDR1 SEHNR, CDR2 FQNEAQ (reference sequence). The CDR3 extends over 15 amino acids.

The chain has TRBV4-1 and TRBJ2-1; D is unresolved. Germline CDR1 and CDR2: MGHRA and YSYEKL. Trimming removed 4 bases from V and 10 bases from J, with 11 bases in between. The CDR3 extends over 12 amino acids. CDR3 residues: CASSLSHSEQFF. DNA of the CDR3: TGCGCCAGCAGCCTCTCACATTCAGAGCAGTTCTTC.